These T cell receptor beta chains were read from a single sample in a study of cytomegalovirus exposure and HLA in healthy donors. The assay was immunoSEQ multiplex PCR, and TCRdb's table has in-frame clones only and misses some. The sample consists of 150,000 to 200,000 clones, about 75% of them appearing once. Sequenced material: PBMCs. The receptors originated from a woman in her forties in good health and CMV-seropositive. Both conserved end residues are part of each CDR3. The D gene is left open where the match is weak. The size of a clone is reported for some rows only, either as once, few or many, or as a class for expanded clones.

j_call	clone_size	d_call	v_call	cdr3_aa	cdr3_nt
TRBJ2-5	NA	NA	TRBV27	CASSSRQVPYQETQYF	TGTGCCAGCAGTTCGAGACAGGTTCCGTACCAAGAGACCCAGTACTTC
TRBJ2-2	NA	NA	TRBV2	CAMLGTRNTGELFF	TGTGCCATGCTCGGGACAAGGAACACCGGGGAGCTGTTTTTT
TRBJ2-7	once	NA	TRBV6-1	CASSEAGSPSRHEQYF	TGTGCCAGCAGTGAAGCGGGCAGCCCAAGTCGCCACGAGCAGTACTTC
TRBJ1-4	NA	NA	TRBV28	CASSFPSTGREKLFF	TGTGCCAGCAGTTTCCCCTCGACAGGTCGTGAAAAACTGTTTTTT
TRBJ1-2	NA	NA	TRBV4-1	CASSQVEGVGCGYTF	TGCGCCAGCAGCCAAGTAGAGGGAGTCGGGTGTGGCTACACCTTC
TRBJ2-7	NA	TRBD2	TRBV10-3	CAISPGLASYEQYF	TGTGCCATCAGCCCGGGACTAGCGTCCTACGAGCAGTACTTC
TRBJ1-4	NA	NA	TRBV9	CASSARGSTNEKLFF	TGTGCCAGCAGCGCCCGGGGGTCTACTAATGAAAAACTGTTTTTT
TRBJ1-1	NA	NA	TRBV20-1	CSASQGKAFF	TGCAGTGCTAGCCAGGGGAAAGCTTTCTTT
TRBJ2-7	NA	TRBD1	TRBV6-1	CATADRGYEQYF	TGTGCCACCGCGGACAGGGGGTACGAGCAGTACTTC
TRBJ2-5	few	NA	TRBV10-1	CASSEWQGGTQYF	TGCGCCAGCAGTGAGTGGCAGGGAGGGACCCAGTACTTC
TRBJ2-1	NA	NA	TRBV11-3	CASSPGVGGRDEQFF	TGTGCCAGCAGCCCGGGGGTAGGCGGACGGGATGAGCAGTTCTTC
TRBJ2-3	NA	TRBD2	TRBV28	CASIPTGTSGTDTQYF	TGTGCCAGCATACCGACCGGGACTAGCGGCACAGATACGCAGTATTTT
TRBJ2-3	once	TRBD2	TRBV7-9	CASSQGTSGSLDTQYF	TGTGCCAGCAGTCAAGGGACTAGCGGGAGTTTAGATACGCAGTATTTT
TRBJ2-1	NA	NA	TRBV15	CATSARDMALREQFF	TGTGCCACCAGCGCGCGGGATATGGCTCTCAGGGAGCAGTTCTTC
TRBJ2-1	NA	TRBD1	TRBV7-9	CASSLPNWGQGADEQFF	TGTGCCAGCAGCTTACCCAATTGGGGACAGGGGGCAGATGAGCAGTTCTTC
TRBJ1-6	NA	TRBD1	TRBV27	CASSSLEGATRSPLHF	TGTGCCAGCAGTTCCCTAGAGGGGGCGACGAGATCACCCCTCCACTTT
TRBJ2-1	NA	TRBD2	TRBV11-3	CASSLSGGGLNEQFF	TGTGCCAGCAGCTTATCGGGAGGGGGACTCAATGAGCAGTTCTTC
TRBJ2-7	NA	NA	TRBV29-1	CSGGEFGDEQYF	TGCAGCGGGGGGGAATTCGGCGACGAGCAGTACTTC
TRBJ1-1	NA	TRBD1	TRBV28	CASTYLLGQGARLSEAFF	TGTGCCAGCACCTACCTCCTGGGACAGGGGGCGCGGTTAAGTGAAGCTTTCTTT
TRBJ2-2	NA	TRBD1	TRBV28	CASSLPGGQTGELFF	TGTGCCAGCAGCCTGCCAGGGGGCCAAACCGGGGAGCTGTTTTTT
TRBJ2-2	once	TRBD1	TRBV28	CASTWTGRTGELFF	TGTGCCAGCACTTGGACAGGGCGGACCGGGGAGCTGTTTTTT
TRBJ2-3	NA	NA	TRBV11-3	CASSLGFTGNTDTQYF	TGTGCCAGCAGCTTAGGGTTTACAGGGAACACAGATACGCAGTATTTT
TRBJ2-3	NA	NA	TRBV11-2	CASRRAISTDTQYF	TGTGCCAGCAGGAGGGCTATCAGCACAGATACGCAGTATTTT
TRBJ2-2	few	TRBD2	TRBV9	CASTFALAGGLNTGELFF	TGTGCCAGCACCTTCGCATTAGCGGGAGGGCTGAACACCGGGGAGCTGTTTTTT
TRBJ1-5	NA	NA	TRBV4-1	CASSQVGGRAREQPQHF	TGCGCCAGCAGCCAAGTAGGGGGACGGGCGAGGGAGCAGCCCCAGCATTTT
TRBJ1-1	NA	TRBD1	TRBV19	CASSILGQGILNTEAFF	TGTGCCAGTAGTATTTTGGGACAGGGGATTTTGAACACTGAAGCTTTCTTT
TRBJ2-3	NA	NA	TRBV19	CASSEQATSTDTQYF	TGTGCCAGTAGTGAACAGGCCACTAGCACAGATACGCAGTATTTT
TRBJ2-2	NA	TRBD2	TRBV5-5	CASSSGLAANTGELFF	TGTGCCAGCAGCTCGGGACTAGCGGCGAACACCGGGGAGCTGTTTTTT
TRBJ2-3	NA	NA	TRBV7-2	CASSRREGRTDTQYF	TGTGCCAGCAGCCGACGGGAAGGCCGTACAGATACGCAGTATTTT
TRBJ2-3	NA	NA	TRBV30	CAWSWTGVSTDTQYF	TGTGCCTGGAGCTGGACGGGAGTTAGCACAGATACGCAGTATTTT
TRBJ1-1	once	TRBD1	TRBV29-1	CSVGDRAGTEAFF	TGCAGCGTTGGGGACAGGGCGGGCACTGAAGCTTTCTTT
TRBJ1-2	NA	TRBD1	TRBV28	CASSLDRVNGYTF	TGTGCCAGCAGTTTGGACAGGGTTAATGGCTACACCTTC
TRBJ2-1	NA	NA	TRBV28	CASREGQNYNEQFF	TGTGCCAGCAGGGAAGGACAAAACTACAATGAGCAGTTCTTC
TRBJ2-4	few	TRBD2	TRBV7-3	CASSRSGGLAKNIQYF	TGTGCCAGCAGCCGCTCGGGGGGACTAGCCAAAAACATTCAGTACTTC
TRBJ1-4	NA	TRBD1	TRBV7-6	CASSLAGQGDEKLFF	TGTGCCAGCAGCTTAGCGGGACAGGGAGATGAAAAACTGTTTTTT
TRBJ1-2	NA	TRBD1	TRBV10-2	CASSGTGGTVTF	TGCGCCAGCAGTGGGACAGGGGGGACGGTCACCTTC
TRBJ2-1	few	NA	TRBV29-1	CSVLRERTVYNEQFF	TGCAGCGTTCTCAGGGAAAGAACGGTCTACAATGAGCAGTTCTTC
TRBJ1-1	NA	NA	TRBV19	CASGSQGWTEAFF	TGTGCCAGTGGCTCCCAGGGGTGGACTGAAGCTTTCTTT
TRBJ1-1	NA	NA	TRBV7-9	CASSLALGRNTEAFF	TGTGCCAGCAGCTTAGCGCTGGGCAGGAACACTGAAGCTTTCTTT
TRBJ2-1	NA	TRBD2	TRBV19	CASSKPSGRAGNEQFF	TGTGCCAGTAGTAAACCTAGCGGGAGGGCCGGTAATGAGCAGTTCTTC
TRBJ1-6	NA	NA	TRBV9	CASSVDDLGVSPLHF	TGTGCCAGCAGCGTAGATGACTTAGGCGTCTCACCCCTCCACTTT
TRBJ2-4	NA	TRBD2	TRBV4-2	CASSQAGASGEKNIQYF	TGTGCCAGCAGCCAAGCGGGGGCTAGCGGGGAGAAAAACATTCAGTACTTC
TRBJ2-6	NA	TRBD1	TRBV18	CASSFGQAGANVLTF	TGTGCCAGCTCATTCGGACAGGCTGGGGCCAACGTCCTGACTTTC
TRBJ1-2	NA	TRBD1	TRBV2	CASRFSGTGGSGYGYTF	TGTGCCAGCAGATTCTCCGGGACAGGGGGCAGCGGCTATGGCTACACCTTC